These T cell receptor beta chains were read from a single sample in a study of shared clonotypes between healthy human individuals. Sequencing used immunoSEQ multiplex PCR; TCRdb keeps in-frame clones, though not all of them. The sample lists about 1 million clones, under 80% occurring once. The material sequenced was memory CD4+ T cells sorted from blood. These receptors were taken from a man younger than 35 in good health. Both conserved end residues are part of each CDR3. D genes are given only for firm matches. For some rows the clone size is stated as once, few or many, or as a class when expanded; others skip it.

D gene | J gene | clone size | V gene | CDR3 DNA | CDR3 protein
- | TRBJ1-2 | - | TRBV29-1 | TGCAGCGTTGAACAAGGGAGTGGCTACACCTTC | CSVEQGSGYTF
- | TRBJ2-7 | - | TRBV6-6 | TGTGCCAGCAGTTACTTTCGGGCAGGGAAGGACGAGCAGTACTTC | CASSYFRAGKDEQYF
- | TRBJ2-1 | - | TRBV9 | TGTGCCAGCAGCGCCCAAGGAAGAGGGGGAGGCTCCTACAATGAGCAGTTCTTC | CASSAQGRGGGSYNEQFF
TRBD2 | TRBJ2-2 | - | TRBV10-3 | TGTGCCATCAGCGGGACTAGCGGGAGAGAGAACACCGGGGAGCTGTTTTTT | CAISGTSGRENTGELFF
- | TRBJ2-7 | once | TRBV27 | TGTGCCAGCAGCCTGGGATCCTCCGAGCAGTACTTC | CASSLGSSEQYF
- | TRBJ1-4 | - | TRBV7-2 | TGTGCCAGCAGCCTCAGACAGGCAGCAACTAATGAAAAACTGTTTTTT | CASSLRQAATNEKLFF
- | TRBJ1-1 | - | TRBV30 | TGTGCCTGGAGTGCTTCGGGGGCGGCTGAAGCTTTCTTT | CAWSASGAAEAFF
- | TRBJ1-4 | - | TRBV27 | TGTGCCAGCAGTCGCGATCCTTCAGGGCTTAATGAAAAACTGTTTTTT | CASSRDPSGLNEKLFF
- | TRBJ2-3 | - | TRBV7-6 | TGTGCCAGCAGCTTAACCCGGGCAGATACGCAGTATTTT | CASSLTRADTQYF
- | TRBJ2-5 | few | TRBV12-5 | TGTGCTAGTGGTTTGGTCATCCCGCCCCAGTACTTC | CASGLVIPPQYF
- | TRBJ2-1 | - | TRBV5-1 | TGCGCCAGCAGCTTGGGGACTGGCAATGAGCAGTTCTTC | CASSLGTGNEQFF
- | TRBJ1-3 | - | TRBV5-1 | TGCGCCAGCAGCTTGGCGGGGGGAAGTCGGAACACCATATATTTT | CASSLAGGSRNTIYF
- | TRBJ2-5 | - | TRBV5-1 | TGCGCCAGCAGCTTGAACACAGGGGGGGAAGAGACCCAGTACTTC | CASSLNTGGEETQYF
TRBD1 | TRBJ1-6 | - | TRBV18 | TGTGCCAGCTCACCATCCGCGGGACAGGGGAATAATTCACCCCTCCACTTT | CASSPSAGQGNNSPLHF
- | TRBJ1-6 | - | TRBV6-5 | TGTGCCAGCAGTTACGGAGGGTTTGAAGATAATTCACCCCTCCACTTT | CASSYGGFEDNSPLHF
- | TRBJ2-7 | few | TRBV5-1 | TGCGCCAGCAGCTCCGAAAAGTACGAGCAGTACTTC | CASSSEKYEQYF
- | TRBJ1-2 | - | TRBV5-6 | TGTGCCAGCAGCCCGTCGGACAGAAACCACTATGGCTACACCTTC | CASSPSDRNHYGYTF
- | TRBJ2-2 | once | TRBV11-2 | TGTGCCAGCAGGGTCCAATCGGGACCCGGGGAGCTGTTTTTT | CASRVQSGPGELFF
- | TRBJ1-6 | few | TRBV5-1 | TGCGCCAGCAGCTTGGATACAGCAAATTCACCCCTCCACTTT | CASSLDTANSPLHF
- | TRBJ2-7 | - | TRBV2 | TGTGCCAGCAGTGAAAATTCTGGGTTTTACGAGCAGTACTTC | CASSENSGFYEQYF
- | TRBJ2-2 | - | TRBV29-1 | TGCAGCGTTGGGGGGCACACCGGGGAGCTGTTTTTT | CSVGGHTGELFF
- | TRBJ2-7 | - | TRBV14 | TGTGCCAGCAGCCAATTCCGCGAGCAGTACTTC | CASSQFREQYF
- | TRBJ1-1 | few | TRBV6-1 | TGTGCCAGCAGCGACAGTAGAGTTAGGAACACTGAAGCTTTCTTT | CASSDSRVRNTEAFF
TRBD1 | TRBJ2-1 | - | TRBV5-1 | TGCGCCAGCAGCTTGGAGGGACAGGGCTACAATGAGCAGTTCTTC | CASSLEGQGYNEQFF
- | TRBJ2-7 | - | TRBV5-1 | TGCGCCAGCAGCTTACAGGATTCTCGGGACGAGCAGTACTTC | CASSLQDSRDEQYF
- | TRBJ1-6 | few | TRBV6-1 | TGTGCCATGGGGAGGACAGTTAATTCACCCCTCCACTTT | CAMGRTVNSPLHF